Listed below are T cell receptor beta chains from one sample, sequenced in a study of shared clonotypes between healthy human individuals. Here immunoSEQ multiplex PCR was the method, and the copy in TCRdb shows in-frame clones only, minus some. In the table there are 2 million to 2.5 million clones, approximately 94% of which are singletons. The sample taken for sequencing was naive CD8+ T cells sorted from blood. The receptors were sampled from a man younger than 35 in good health. Each CDR3 is given with its conserved first and last residue. The D gene is left open where the match is weak. Size is omitted from some rows. Given values are once, few, many or a class for expanded clones.

V	J	D	size	DNA	CDR3
TRBV7-7	TRBJ2-1	NA	NA	TGTGCTAGCAGCTTAAAACGGGATGGCTCGGGTGAGCAGTTCTTC	CASSLKRDGSGEQFF
TRBV7-9	TRBJ1-2	NA	NA	TGTGCCAGCAGCTTAGATAGCGGCTACACCTTC	CASSLDSGYTF
TRBV6-6	TRBJ1-1	NA	NA	TGTGCCAGCAGTTACTCGGGCTTCCTTGACACTGAAGCTTTCTTT	CASSYSGFLDTEAFF
TRBV10-3	TRBJ2-3	TRBD2	NA	TGTGCCATCAGTGAGTTTAGCGGGGGAAACACAGATACGCAGTATTTT	CAISEFSGGNTDTQYF
TRBV27	TRBJ1-1	TRBD1	NA	TGTGCCAGCAGCTGGGGACAGGGGAACACTGAAGCTTTCTTT	CASSWGQGNTEAFF
TRBV27	TRBJ2-3	NA	NA	TGTGCCAGCAGTTTAAAACAAAGCACAGATACGCAGTATTTT	CASSLKQSTDTQYF
TRBV5-6	TRBJ2-5	NA	NA	TGTGCCAGCAGCGGGGACATCCAAGAGACCCAGTACTTC	CASSGDIQETQYF
TRBV2	TRBJ2-1	TRBD1	NA	TGTGCCAGCAGTGGAGGGACAGGCTACAATGAGCAGTTCTTC	CASSGGTGYNEQFF
TRBV29-1	TRBJ2-3	NA	NA	TGCAGCGTTTTCTACACAGATACGCAGTATTTT	CSVFYTDTQYF
TRBV10-2	TRBJ2-6	TRBD1	NA	TGCGCCAGCAGGGGACAGGGGGGCTCTGGGGCCAACGTCCTGACTTTC	CASRGQGGSGANVLTF
TRBV4-1	TRBJ2-5	NA	NA	TGCGCCAGCAGCCAAGGGTGGTTTATGGAGACAGCCAAACAAGAGACCCAGTACTTC	CASSQGWFMETAKQETQYF
TRBV10-2	TRBJ2-5	NA	NA	TGCGCCAGCACTCTGACAGGAGAGACCCAGTACTTC	CASTLTGETQYF
TRBV5-5	TRBJ2-7	NA	NA	TGTGCCAGCAGCCCCGCATCGAGGGTAGATTCCTACGAGCAGTACTTC	CASSPASRVDSYEQYF
TRBV9	TRBJ2-2	TRBD2	NA	TGTGCCAGCAGCGTAGTTGGGACTAACATCGCCGGGGAGCTGTTTTTT	CASSVVGTNIAGELFF
TRBV6-5	TRBJ2-7	NA	NA	TGTGCCAGCAGTTACGATCAGGGGATGGCCTACGAGCAGTACTTC	CASSYDQGMAYEQYF
TRBV27	TRBJ1-2	NA	NA	TGTGCCAGCAGTTATGGCAGCAACTATGGCTACACCTTC	CASSYGSNYGYTF
TRBV2	TRBJ2-2	NA	NA	TGTGCCAGCAGAAACGGAGAGAACACCGGGGAGCTGTTTTTT	CASRNGENTGELFF
TRBV7-9	TRBJ2-3	NA	NA	TGTGCCAGCAGCTTCCCGCGGGTATTTTCAGATACGCAGTATTTT	CASSFPRVFSDTQYF
TRBV4-1	TRBJ1-1	NA	NA	TGCGCCAGCAGCCAACCAAGGGGTATTGGGGTGAACACTGAAGCTTTCTTT	CASSQPRGIGVNTEAFF
TRBV6-6	TRBJ2-7	TRBD2	NA	TGTGCCAGCAGTATCAGCGGGAGGGCCTACGAGCAGTACTTC	CASSISGRAYEQYF
TRBV4-1	TRBJ1-5	NA	NA	TGCGCCAGCAGCCAAGATCCCTATCTGACAGCCAATCAGCCCCAGCATTTT	CASSQDPYLTANQPQHF
TRBV4-1	TRBJ2-3	NA	NA	TGCGCCAGCAGCCCAGAGAGGTCTAGCACAGATACGCAGTATTTT	CASSPERSSTDTQYF
TRBV6-5	TRBJ2-7	NA	NA	TGTGCCAGCAGTTACGGCCTCAAAACGGGCGAGCAGTACTTC	CASSYGLKTGEQYF
TRBV7-2	TRBJ2-1	NA	NA	TGTGCCAGCAGCCCACTAGGGGGTTACAATGAGCAGTTCTTC	CASSPLGGYNEQFF
TRBV6-6	TRBJ1-6	TRBD1	NA	TGTGCCAGCAGTTACGACAGGGTGGACTCACCCCTCCACTTT	CASSYDRVDSPLHF
TRBV28	TRBJ1-1	TRBD1	NA	TGTGCCAGCAGTCCCCTCCCGTGGCAGGGGGCTGGTGAAGCTTTCTTT	CASSPLPWQGAGEAFF
TRBV4-3	TRBJ2-3	NA	NA	TGCGCCAGCAGCCAAGCTAACACAGATACGCAGTATTTT	CASSQANTDTQYF
TRBV6-6	TRBJ1-1	TRBD1	NA	TGTGCCAGCAGTCAGACAGGGACCAACACTGAAGCTTTCTTT	CASSQTGTNTEAFF
TRBV5-6	TRBJ2-7	TRBD2	NA	TGTGCCAGCAGCCGGGTGGGGCCTAGCGGACCCTACGAGCAGTACTTC	CASSRVGPSGPYEQYF
TRBV11-3	TRBJ2-7	TRBD2	NA	TGTGCCAGCAGCTTAGATGGGGGTACTAGCGGGAGGATTTACGAGCAGTACTTC	CASSLDGGTSGRIYEQYF
TRBV13	TRBJ1-5	NA	NA	TGTGCCAGCAGCTCCAACGATCAGCCCCAGCATTTT	CASSSNDQPQHF
TRBV18	TRBJ2-3	NA	NA	TGTGCCAGCTCACATACAGGCCCTCCGACTAAAGATACGCAGTATTTT	CASSHTGPPTKDTQYF
TRBV6-6	TRBJ2-2	NA	NA	TGTGCCAGCAGTTCGGACTCCGGGCCATACACCGGGGAGCTGTTTTTT	CASSSDSGPYTGELFF
TRBV19	TRBJ2-3	TRBD2	NA	TGTGCCAGTAGTAGAGCGGGGGGCACAGATACGCAGTATTTT	CASSRAGGTDTQYF
TRBV9	TRBJ2-3	NA	once	TGTGCCAGCAGCCCCGGGGAGAGCACAGATACGCAGTATTTT	CASSPGESTDTQYF
TRBV4-1	TRBJ2-7	NA	NA	TGCGCCAGCAGCCAATCTATATGGGGGCCCTACGAGCAGTACTTC	CASSQSIWGPYEQYF
TRBV9	TRBJ2-5	NA	NA	TGTGCCAGCAGCCCTGTGGCGGCCCCCCAAGAGACCCAGTACTTC	CASSPVAAPQETQYF
TRBV29-1	TRBJ2-3	NA	few	TGCAGCGTTGAAGATTGGCGGAAGACTATAACGGCAGATACGCAGTATTTT	CSVEDWRKTITADTQYF
TRBV4-3	TRBJ2-7	NA	once	TGCGCCAGCAGCCAAGCCGTCAGCTCCTACGAGCAGTACTTC	CASSQAVSSYEQYF
TRBV9	TRBJ2-1	TRBD2	NA	TGTGCCAGCAGCGTAGAGGTAGCGGGGGGATACAATGAGCAGTTCTTC	CASSVEVAGGYNEQFF
TRBV19	TRBJ1-1	NA	NA	TGTGCCACTAAATGGGGAGAAGGGAACACTGAAGCTTTCTTT	CATKWGEGNTEAFF
TRBV6-5	TRBJ2-3	NA	NA	TGTGCCAGCAGCACTAGTGATACGCAGTATTTT	CASSTSDTQYF